The present entry profiles one T cell receptor beta chain with its context. Unmatched junction bases numbered 10, after V lost 4 bases and J lost 5 bases. Germline V lookup: CDR1 SGHKS, CDR2 YYEKEE (reference sequence). CDR3 length equals 16 residues. This entry belongs to a study of blood T cell repertoires in COVID-19. Turning to the study itself: From the United States, Italy and Spain came samples of acute and convalescent COVID-19. The cDNA or gDNA used as material had been derived from T cells, B-cell-depleted T cells, or PBMCs.

Produced via immunoSEQ multiplex PCR; TCRdb's table is partial and in-frame only. Of 150,000 or so clones listed, over 90% were seen once; the top ten hold 2%. Sample: peripheral blood. This TCR was sampled from a woman aged 55-69 years with COVID-19, enrolled during active disease. The chain joins TRBV5-5 to TRBJ1-5; 9 nucleotides agree with TRBD1. CDR3 sequence: CASSNPGTGIDQPQHF. In DNA form, the CDR3 reads TGTGCCAGCAGCAACCCGGGGACAGGGATTGATCAGCCCCAGCATTTT. Based on the CDR3 plus reference TRBV5-5 and TRBJ1-5, the full variable domain is DAGVTQSPTHLIKTRGQQVTLRCSPISGHKSVSWYQQVLGQGPQFIFQYYEKEERGRGNFPDRFSARQFPNYSSELNVNALLLGDSALYLCASSNPGTGIDQPQHFGDGTRLSIL.